This T cell receptor (beta chain) emerged from a study of T cell changes during pregnancy in multiple sclerosis. The CDR3 is 14 residues long. Germline V gives CDR1 SGHNT, CDR2 YYREEE (reference sequence). J gave up 4 bases and V 0 bases, and 2 bases lay outside the gene matches. Clones were sequenced by immunoSEQ multiplex PCR, and TCRdb holds only the in-frame ones, with some missing. The table records roughly 50,000 clones, 85% to 95% of them present only once. The receptor was derived from a female donor with multiple sclerosis, enrolled in a pregnancy study. V usage is TRBV5-4 and J usage is TRBJ1-1; TRBD1 matches 8 bases. This specimen was CD8+ T cells from peripheral blood mononuclear cells, taken in the third trimester of pregnancy. In DNA form, the CDR3 reads TGTGCCAGCAGCTTGGGGACAGGGTTCACTGAAGCTTTCTTT. This sequence encodes CASSLGTGFTEAFF.